The sequence of this T cell receptor beta chain was determined in a study of blood T cell repertoires in COVID-19. Study-wide context: There were acute and convalescent COVID-19 samples, and they came from the United States, Italy and Spain. PBMCs, B-cell-depleted T cells, or T cells were the source of the cDNA or gDNA that made up the material.

In the original workflow: For nucleated cells, counts were estimated from reference gene primer amplification. Here immunoSEQ multiplex PCR was the method, and the copy in TCRdb shows in-frame clones only, minus some. V and J calls and clone size are copied from that table; D and trimming were computed from the DNA. The table shows approximately 70,000 clones, with more than 65% occurring only once. This CDR3 is 16 amino acids long. Germline values: CDR1 SGHDT, CDR2 YYEEEE. V lost 4 bases, J lost 10 bases, and 21 bases lay in between. Input material: peripheral blood. V usage is TRBV5-6 and J usage is TRBJ1-6; D might be TRBD1 (5 bases). The sequence derives from a woman aged 55-75 years with acute or convalescent COVID-19. CDR3: CASSRWTRATNSPLHF. DNA of the CDR3: TGTGCCAGCAGCCGATGGACAAGGGCGACGAACTCACCCCTCCACTTT.